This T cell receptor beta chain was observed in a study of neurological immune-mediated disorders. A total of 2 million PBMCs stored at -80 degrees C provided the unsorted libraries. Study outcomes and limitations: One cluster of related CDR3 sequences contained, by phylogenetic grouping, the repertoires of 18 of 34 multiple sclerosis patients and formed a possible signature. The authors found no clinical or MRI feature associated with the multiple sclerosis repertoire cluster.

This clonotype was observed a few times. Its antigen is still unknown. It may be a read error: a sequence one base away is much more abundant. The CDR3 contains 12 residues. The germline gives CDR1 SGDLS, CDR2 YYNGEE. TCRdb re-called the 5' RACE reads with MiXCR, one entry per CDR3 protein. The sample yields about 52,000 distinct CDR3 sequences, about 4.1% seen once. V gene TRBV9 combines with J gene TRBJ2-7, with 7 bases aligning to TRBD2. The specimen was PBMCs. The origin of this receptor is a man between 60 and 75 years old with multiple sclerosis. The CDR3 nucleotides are TGTGACAGCAGCGGGACCTCCTACGAGCAGTACTTC. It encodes CDSSGTSYEQYF.